The rows below give T cell receptor beta chains drawn from one sample of a study of control samples from healthy donors and cancer patients. The data were produced by immunoSEQ multiplex PCR, yet TCRdb's version contains in-frame clones alone and is incomplete. The sample lists some 140,000 clones; around 95% were seen once. Sequenced input: blood. All receptors come from a man between 40 and 49 years old in good health. CDR3s include the opening cysteine and the closing phenylalanine or tryptophan. A D gene is named only where the DNA matches it firmly. Clone size, where shown, is once, few, many, or a class for clones that have expanded.

clone size: NA; J gene: TRBJ1-1; D gene: NA; V gene: TRBV5-5; CDR3 protein: CASSPSGMPNTEAFF; CDR3 DNA: TGTGCCAGCAGCCCCTCAGGGATGCCAAACACTGAAGCTTTCTTT
clone size: NA; J gene: TRBJ2-2; D gene: NA; V gene: TRBV18; CDR3 protein: CASSPVAGAITTGELFF; CDR3 DNA: TGTGCCAGCTCACCAGTGGCGGGGGCCATAACCACCGGGGAGCTGTTTTTT
clone size: once; J gene: TRBJ1-3; D gene: NA; V gene: TRBV5-4; CDR3 protein: CASGFSSGNTIYF; CDR3 DNA: TGTGCCAGTGGGTTTTCCTCTGGAAACACCATATATTTT
clone size: NA; J gene: TRBJ2-3; D gene: TRBD2; V gene: TRBV5-1; CDR3 protein: CASSFGTSGGASTDTQYF; CDR3 DNA: TGCGCCAGCAGCTTCGGGACTAGCGGGGGAGCTAGCACAGATACGCAGTATTTT
clone size: NA; J gene: TRBJ1-6; D gene: TRBD1; V gene: TRBV18; CDR3 protein: CASSPGQNNSPLHF; CDR3 DNA: TGTGCCAGCTCACCGGGACAGAATAATTCACCCCTCCACTTT
clone size: NA; J gene: TRBJ1-1; D gene: NA; V gene: TRBV18; CDR3 protein: CASSPDKATEAFF; CDR3 DNA: TGTGCCAGCTCACCAGACAAGGCCACTGAAGCTTTCTTT
clone size: NA; J gene: TRBJ2-5; D gene: TRBD2; V gene: TRBV6-5; CDR3 protein: CASSVGGGTWETQYF; CDR3 DNA: TGTGCCAGCAGCGTTGGGGGGGGGACCTGGGAGACCCAGTACTTC
clone size: NA; J gene: TRBJ1-2; D gene: TRBD1; V gene: TRBV6-5; CDR3 protein: CASSYQQGAGGYTF; CDR3 DNA: TGTGCCAGCAGTTACCAACAGGGGGCGGGTGGCTACACCTTC
clone size: NA; J gene: TRBJ1-5; D gene: NA; V gene: TRBV28; CDR3 protein: CASSNLGFSGAANQPQHF; CDR3 DNA: TGTGCCAGCAGTAACCTTGGCTTTTCAGGGGCGGCTAATCAGCCCCAGCATTTT
clone size: NA; J gene: TRBJ1-1; D gene: NA; V gene: TRBV6-6; CDR3 protein: CASSFSRDGETEAFF; CDR3 DNA: TGTGCCAGCAGTTTTTCCAGGGACGGGGAAACTGAAGCTTTCTTT
clone size: NA; J gene: TRBJ2-5; D gene: NA; V gene: TRBV5-1; CDR3 protein: CASSFEGETQYF; CDR3 DNA: TGCGCCAGCAGCTTCGAGGGAGAGACCCAGTACTTC
clone size: NA; J gene: TRBJ2-7; D gene: NA; V gene: TRBV15; CDR3 protein: CATSRVRFNKDSYEQYF; CDR3 DNA: TGTGCCACCAGCAGAGTTCGATTCAATAAGGATTCCTACGAGCAGTACTTC
clone size: NA; J gene: TRBJ1-2; D gene: NA; V gene: TRBV5-4; CDR3 protein: CASSKTQGAYGYTF; CDR3 DNA: TGTGCCAGCAGCAAAACACAGGGTGCCTATGGCTACACCTTC
clone size: once; J gene: TRBJ2-1; D gene: NA; V gene: TRBV19; CDR3 protein: CASSIWHDKYNEQFF; CDR3 DNA: TGTGCCAGTAGTATATGGCATGATAAATACAATGAGCAGTTCTTC
clone size: NA; J gene: TRBJ1-3; D gene: TRBD1; V gene: TRBV9; CDR3 protein: CASSPGTGTGNTIYF; CDR3 DNA: TGTGCCAGCAGCCCAGGGACAGGGACGGGAAACACCATATATTTT
clone size: NA; J gene: TRBJ1-1; D gene: NA; V gene: TRBV19; CDR3 protein: CASSPGQSFEAFF; CDR3 DNA: TGTGCCAGTAGTCCAGGACAGTCTTTTGAAGCTTTCTTT
clone size: NA; J gene: TRBJ1-2; D gene: NA; V gene: TRBV28; CDR3 protein: CASSPSLDGRDNYGYTF; CDR3 DNA: TGTGCCAGCAGCCCATCACTTGATGGCAGGGATAACTATGGCTACACCTTC
clone size: few; J gene: TRBJ1-1; D gene: NA; V gene: TRBV6-5; CDR3 protein: CASRRAGYTEAFF; CDR3 DNA: TGTGCCAGCAGGAGAGCAGGGTACACTGAAGCTTTCTTT
clone size: NA; J gene: TRBJ1-4; D gene: NA; V gene: TRBV6-5; CDR3 protein: CASMWNEKLFF; CDR3 DNA: TGTGCCAGTATGTGGAATGAAAAACTGTTTTTT
clone size: once; J gene: TRBJ2-3; D gene: NA; V gene: TRBV27; CDR3 protein: CASSLRWSGTDTQYF; CDR3 DNA: TGTGCCAGCAGTTTACGGTGGAGCGGCACAGATACGCAGTATTTT
clone size: once; J gene: TRBJ2-7; D gene: TRBD1; V gene: TRBV28; CDR3 protein: CASSETGGRHEQYF; CDR3 DNA: TGTGCCAGCAGCGAGACAGGGGGCAGGCACGAGCAGTACTTC
clone size: NA; J gene: TRBJ1-1; D gene: NA; V gene: TRBV5-4; CDR3 protein: CASKLGSSTEAFF; CDR3 DNA: TGTGCCAGCAAATTGGGGTCCAGCACTGAAGCTTTCTTT
clone size: once; J gene: TRBJ2-2; D gene: NA; V gene: TRBV2; CDR3 protein: CASTLWGDTGELFF; CDR3 DNA: TGTGCCAGCACTCTCTGGGGGGACACCGGGGAGCTGTTTTTT
clone size: NA; J gene: TRBJ2-3; D gene: TRBD2; V gene: TRBV5-1; CDR3 protein: CASRAGASGSTDTQYF; CDR3 DNA: TGCGCCAGCAGGGCGGGAGCCAGCGGTAGCACAGATACGCAGTATTTT
clone size: NA; J gene: TRBJ2-7; D gene: TRBD2; V gene: TRBV5-6; CDR3 protein: CASSLVAGGLSYEQYF; CDR3 DNA: TGTGCCAGCAGCTTGGTAGCGGGGGGGCTCTCCTACGAGCAGTACTTC
clone size: NA; J gene: TRBJ1-2; D gene: NA; V gene: TRBV3-1/TRBV3-2; CDR3 protein: CASSLSGGYTF; CDR3 DNA: TGTGCCAGCAGTTTAAGTGGGGGCTACACCTTC
clone size: NA; J gene: TRBJ2-3; D gene: NA; V gene: TRBV5-1; CDR3 protein: CASKGAGAHTDTQYF; CDR3 DNA: TGCGCCAGCAAGGGGGCGGGGGCCCACACAGATACGCAGTATTTT
clone size: NA; J gene: TRBJ1-5; D gene: NA; V gene: TRBV9; CDR3 protein: CASSGDIARANQPQHF; CDR3 DNA: TGTGCCAGCAGCGGAGACATCGCAAGGGCAAATCAGCCCCAGCATTTT
clone size: NA; J gene: TRBJ1-1; D gene: NA; V gene: TRBV9; CDR3 protein: CASSVGPSSASSTEAFF; CDR3 DNA: TGTGCCAGCAGCGTAGGACCCTCCTCCGCGTCCTCAACCGAGGCTTTCTTT
clone size: NA; J gene: TRBJ1-4; D gene: NA; V gene: TRBV5-5; CDR3 protein: CASSLGGSITNEKLFF; CDR3 DNA: TGTGCCAGCAGCTTGGGAGGCAGCATAACTAATGAAAAACTGTTTTTT
clone size: once; J gene: TRBJ1-5; D gene: NA; V gene: TRBV5-1; CDR3 protein: CASSLKQGQPQHF; CDR3 DNA: TGCGCCAGCAGCTTGAAACAGGGACAGCCCCAGCATTTT
clone size: once; J gene: TRBJ2-5; D gene: TRBD1; V gene: TRBV3-1/TRBV3-2; CDR3 protein: CASSLRDSSFETQYF; CDR3 DNA: TGTGCCAGCAGCCTTCGGGACAGTTCGTTTGAGACCCAGTACTTC
clone size: NA; J gene: TRBJ2-5; D gene: NA; V gene: TRBV6-6; CDR3 protein: CASSYNSQETQYF; CDR3 DNA: TGTGCCAGCAGTTACAACAGCCAAGAGACCCAGTACTTC
clone size: NA; J gene: TRBJ2-5; D gene: NA; V gene: TRBV5-1; CDR3 protein: CASKSLNQETQYF; CDR3 DNA: TGCGCCAGCAAGAGTCTCAACCAAGAGACCCAGTACTTC
clone size: NA; J gene: TRBJ2-1; D gene: TRBD1; V gene: TRBV19; CDR3 protein: CASSIGQGALDEQFF; CDR3 DNA: TGTGCCAGTAGTATTGGACAGGGGGCTTTGGATGAGCAGTTCTTC
clone size: NA; J gene: TRBJ1-1; D gene: TRBD1; V gene: TRBV5-1; CDR3 protein: CASSSGTGLGAEAFF; CDR3 DNA: TGCGCCAGCAGCTCGGGGACAGGGTTGGGGGCTGAAGCTTTCTTT
clone size: NA; J gene: TRBJ2-7; D gene: NA; V gene: TRBV18; CDR3 protein: CASSPTGTSYEQYF; CDR3 DNA: TGTGCCAGCTCCCCAACAGGGACATCCTACGAGCAGTACTTC
clone size: NA; J gene: TRBJ2-3; D gene: TRBD1; V gene: TRBV5-1; CDR3 protein: CASSLGQGVVGAQDTQYF; CDR3 DNA: TGCGCCAGCAGCTTGGGGCAGGGGGTCGTAGGGGCTCAAGATACGCAGTATTTT
clone size: NA; J gene: TRBJ2-7; D gene: NA; V gene: TRBV19; CDR3 protein: CASSMGTKRDEQYF; CDR3 DNA: TGTGCCAGTAGTATGGGGACAAAAAGGGATGAGCAGTACTTC
clone size: NA; J gene: TRBJ1-6; D gene: NA; V gene: TRBV27; CDR3 protein: CASSLFWAMNSPLHF; CDR3 DNA: TGTGCCAGCAGTTTATTTTGGGCGATGAATTCACCCCTCCACTTT
clone size: NA; J gene: TRBJ2-3; D gene: NA; V gene: TRBV19; CDR3 protein: CASSIRGTDTQYF; CDR3 DNA: TGTGCCAGTAGTATTCGTGGCACAGATACGCAGTATTTT
clone size: NA; J gene: TRBJ1-6; D gene: NA; V gene: TRBV18; CDR3 protein: CASSPGLGNSPLHF; CDR3 DNA: TGTGCCAGCTCACCAGGGCTCGGGAATTCACCCCTCCACTTT